This T cell receptor (beta chain) was recorded in a study of radiotherapy plus CTLA-4 blockade in lung cancer. The CDR3 length is 14 residues. Germline CDR1 reads LNHNV; CDR2 reads YYDKDF (reference sequence). Germline trimming cut 3 bases from V and 5 bases from J; bases unmatched to any gene: 4. Sequencing used immunoSEQ multiplex PCR; TCRdb keeps in-frame clones, though not all of them. The sample consists of tens of thousands of clones, about 80% of them appearing once. Material: peripheral blood, obtained from a patient treated with radiotherapy plus ipilimumab. This sequence originates from a human donor with non-small cell lung cancer who had stable disease on radiotherapy plus ipilimumab. The chain links TRBV15 to TRBJ1-2, with 9 bases aligning to TRBD1. CDR3 bases: TGTGCCACCAGCAGGCCAGGACAGGGGTATGGCTACACCTTC. Its protein is CATSRPGQGYGYTF.